The next 5 T cell receptor beta chains were all read from a single sample in a study of T cell repertoires in cytomegalovirus infection. One entry per CDR3 protein results from TCRdb running MiXCR on the reads. The sample records about 130,000 distinct CDR3 sequences, approximately 8.8% being singletons. What was sequenced was PBMCs. The receptors were gathered from a human donor in good health (CMV status not recorded). Some clones in this sample may be carry-over from other donors' samples.

This clonotype has a count of ten or more. The V call is TRBV6-5, the J call TRBJ1-6; tentatively, D is TRBD1 (6 bases). Trimming took off 2 bases at V and 1 base at J, with 15 bases between the two ends. The CDR3 has 18 residues. Germline lookup yields CDR1 MNHEY and CDR2 SVGAGI. The CDR3 region is CASSYTGAVPSYNSPLHF. The CDR3 nucleotides read TGTGCCAGCAGTTACACGGGGGCCGTTCCTTCCTATAATTCACCCCTCCACTTT.

Comment on this clonotype: A much larger clone sits a single nucleotide away, making a read error possible. This sequence joins TRBV19 and TRBJ2-1; 7 nucleotides agree with TRBD2. Germline CDR1 is LNHDA and CDR2 is SQIVND (reference sequence). The CDR3 is made up of 17 amino acids. The CDR3 sequence is CAGSILGLPTSSDEQFF. CDR3 coding DNA: TGTGCCGGTAGTATATTGGGCCTTCCGACTAGCAGCGATGAGCAGTTCTTC.

This clonotype was counted ten times or more. This chain joins TRBV19 and TRBJ1-1; D is ambiguous. The CDR3 length is 14 residues. CDR1 is LNHDA and CDR2 is SQIVND in the germline V gene (reference sequence). The germline V and J ends were trimmed by 5 bases and 1 base, with 11 bases remaining between them. The CDR3, as DNA: TGTGCCAGTAGTTTTCCGACGGGGAACACTGAAGCTTTCTTT. It codes for CASSFPTGNTEAFF. Combining the CDR3 with reference TRBV19 and TRBJ1-1 gives the whole variable domain DGGITQSPKYLFRKEGQNVTLSCEQNLNHDAMYWYRQDPGQGLRLIYYSQIVNDFQKGDIAEGYSVSREKKESFPLTVTSAQKNPTAFYLCASSFPTGNTEAFFGQGTRLTVV.

The chain links TRBV19 to TRBJ1-2; TRBD1 might be the D (6 bases). CDR3 length equals 14 residues. Germline V gene lookup returns CDR1 LNHDA and CDR2 SQIVND (reference sequence). Trimming left V 7 bases short and J 4 bases short, with 16 bases between. The CDR3 nucleotides are TGTGCCAGTATCCTGACGGGACAAACCTATGGCTACACCTTC. Amino acid sequence: CASILTGQTYGYTF.

This clonotype came up a few times. V is TRBV5-1 and J is TRBJ2-1, with D possibly called TRBD1 or TRBD2 (5 bases each). Germline V gene lookup returns CDR1 SGHRS and CDR2 YFSETQ. Trimming cost V 0 bases and J 6 bases, with 13 bases left between them. The CDR3 extends over 15 amino acids. CDR3 in amino acids: CASSLEGSRGNEQFF. The CDR3 DNA reads as TGCGCCAGCAGCTTGGAGGGCTCGAGGGGCAATGAGCAGTTCTTC. The complete variable domain, with remaining parts taken from reference TRBV5-1 and TRBJ2-1, reads KAGVTQTPRYLIKTRGQQVTLSCSPISGHRSVSWYQQTPGQGLQFLFEYFSETQRNKGNFPGRFSGRQFSNSRSEMNVSTLELGDSALYLCASSLEGSRGNEQFFGPGTRLTVL.